Each of the 7 T cell receptor beta chains below was sequenced from the same sample in a study of blood T cell repertoires in COVID-19. Sequencing was performed with immunoSEQ multiplex PCR; in TCRdb, only in-frame clones are kept and a portion is missing. This sample has about 87,000 clones, with roughly 88% found just once. The sequenced sample consisted of peripheral blood. These receptors were obtained from a man aged 18 to 30 with COVID-19, enrolled during active disease.

This chain uses TRBV19 with TRBJ2-7; D not certain. Looked up from germline, CDR1 is LNHDA and CDR2 is SQIVND (reference sequence). Trimming pared 10 bases from V and 5 bases from J, leaving 12 bases between. This CDR3 is 11 amino acids long. The CDR3 nucleotides read TGTGCCACCGGAGACTGGGACGAGCAGTACTTC. Translating gives CATGDWDEQYF.

V gene TRBV4-3 combines with J gene TRBJ1-3; TRBD1 matches at 8 bases. The CDR3 loop spans 17 amino acids. Looked up from germline, CDR1 is LGHNA and CDR2 is YSLEER. Trimming removed 0 bases from V and 6 bases from J; junction bases left unmatched: 10. The CDR3 sequence: CASSQDRARGRANTIYF. DNA of the CDR3: TGCGCCAGCAGCCAAGATCGAGCCAGGGGGCGCGCAAACACCATATATTTT.

The chain employs TRBV4-3 and TRBJ1-2; 7 positions agree with TRBD1. Trimming took 0 bases from V and 5 from J; bases not matched to a gene: 6. From germline, CDR1 is LGHNA and CDR2 YSLEER. The length of the CDR3 is 15 residues. DNA of the CDR3: TGCGCCAGCAGCCAAGATGACAGGGCTGGTTATGGCTACACCTTC. Translated: CASSQDDRAGYGYTF.

The rearrangement joins TRBV24-1 to TRBJ2-1, with 7 bases aligning to TRBD2. Germline CDR1 and CDR2: KGHDR and SFDVKD. CDR3 size: 14 residues. The V gene end was trimmed by 4 bases and the J gene end by 2 bases; junction bases not matched to a gene: 1. CDR3 residues: CATSESGTYNEQFF. CDR3 DNA sequence: TGTGCCACCAGTGAGAGCGGGACCTACAATGAGCAGTTCTTC.

The V gene is TRBV2, the J gene TRBJ2-7, with D possibly being TRBD2 (6 bases). V was cut by 8 bases and J by 0 bases, with 20 bases left in between. This CDR3 comprises 16 residues. CDR1 SNHLY and CDR2 FYNNEI come from the germline V gene. DNA of the CDR3: TGTGCCAGCTGGGGACCTGTGGCGGGGAGCTCCTACGAGCAGTACTTC. The encoded protein is CASWGPVAGSSYEQYF.

This chain uses TRBV7-9 with TRBJ2-7; 7 nucleotides agree with TRBD2. This CDR3 region has 13 residues. Germline V lookup: CDR1 SEHNR, CDR2 FQNEAQ (reference sequence). V was pared by 4 bases and J by 4 bases, with 4 bases of the junction left unmatched. For the CDR3, the DNA is TGTGCCAGCAGCTATAGGGAGGGGTACGAGCAGTACTTC. This encodes CASSYREGYEQYF.

The chain recombines TRBV28 with TRBJ2-7; the D gene is possibly TRBD2 (6 bases). This CDR3 has 16 residues. Trimming removed 5 bases from V and 3 bases from J, with 20 bases in between. Germline-derived CDR1 and CDR2 are MDHEN and SYDVKM. CDR3 DNA: TGTGCCAGCAGTGATCAACCGGGACTGCGAAACTACGAGCAGTACTTC. It codes for CASSDQPGLRNYEQYF.